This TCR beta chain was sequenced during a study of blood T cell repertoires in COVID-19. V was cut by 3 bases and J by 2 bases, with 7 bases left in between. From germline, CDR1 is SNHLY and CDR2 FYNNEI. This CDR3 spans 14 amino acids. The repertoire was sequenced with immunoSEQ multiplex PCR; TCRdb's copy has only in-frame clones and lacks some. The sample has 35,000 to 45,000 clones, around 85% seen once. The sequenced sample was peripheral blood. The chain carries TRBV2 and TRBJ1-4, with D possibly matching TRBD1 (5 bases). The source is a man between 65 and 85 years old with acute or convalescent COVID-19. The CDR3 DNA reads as TGTGCCAGCAGTGATGCAGGGACTAATGAAAAACTGTTTTTT. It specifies CASSDAGTNEKLFF.